Following are 21 T cell receptor beta chains from one sample sequenced in a study of shared clonotypes between healthy human individuals. Profiled with immunoSEQ multiplex PCR; TCRdb holds only in-frame clones, not every one. The sample includes a few million clones, roughly 95% of them seen just once. The sequenced sample consisted of naive CD4+ T cells sorted from blood. As for subset: CD45RA+ positively selected. These receptors all stem from a man in his late teens or twenties in good health.

The V and J genes are TRBV6-5 and TRBJ2-2; D is ambiguous. The CDR3 spans 13 residues. In germline, CDR1 is MNHEY, CDR2 SVGAGI. The ends were cut back, 10 bases at V and 0 bases at J, with 9 bases in the middle. CDR3 sequence reads: CATKGANTGELFF. DNA for the CDR3: TGTGCCACCAAGGGCGCGAACACCGGGGAGCTGTTTTTT.

J is TRBJ2-7 and V is TRBV4-1; D not resolved. CDR3 size: 16 residues. The ends were cut back, 2 bases at V and 0 bases at J, with 14 bases in the middle. In germline, CDR1 is MGHRA, CDR2 YSYEKL. This CDR3 reads CASSQFGLPSSYEQYF. CDR3 DNA sequence: TGCGCCAGCAGCCAATTTGGATTACCGAGCTCCTACGAGCAGTACTTC.

The V and J genes are TRBV27 and TRBJ2-3; the match to TRBD1 covers 7 bases. CDR1 is MNHEY, CDR2 SMNVEV, per germline (reference sequence). The CDR3 has 17 amino acids. Germline trimming cut 5 bases from V and 3 bases from J; bases unmatched to any gene: 14. The CDR3: CASSPIPGQRITDTQYF. The DNA of the CDR3 is TGTGCCAGCAGTCCCATTCCGGGACAGAGAATAACAGATACGCAGTATTTT.

The V and J genes are TRBV28 and TRBJ1-2, with TRBD1 identical over 9 bases. Germline trimming cut 6 bases from V and 8 bases from J; bases unmatched to any gene: 7. The CDR3 contains 13 residues. The germline CDR1 and CDR2 sequences are MDHEN and SYDVKM. CDR3 loop: CASSPDRGLGYTF. The CDR3 DNA sequence: TGTGCCAGCAGCCCGGACAGGGGTCTAGGCTACACCTTC.

The gene calls are TRBV5-1 and TRBJ2-3; TRBD1 aligns across 11 bases. The J segment lost 5 bases and the V segment lost 2 bases, leaving 4 bases of the junction unmatched. This CDR3 is built from 15 residues. Germline V CDR1 and CDR2: SGHRS, YFSETQ. The CDR3 loop reads CASSFGTGGIDTQYF. CDR3 nucleotide sequence: TGCGCCAGCAGCTTTGGGACAGGGGGGATAGATACGCAGTATTTT. Full variable domain (rest looked up from reference TRBV5-1 and TRBJ2-3): KAGVTQTPRYLIKTRGQQVTLSCSPISGHRSVSWYQQTPGQGLQFLFEYFSETQRNKGNFPGRFSGRQFSNSRSEMNVSTLELGDSALYLCASSFGTGGIDTQYFGPGTRLTVL.

V gene TRBV18 combines with J gene TRBJ2-7; D unresolved. V lost 1 base and J lost 5, with 9 bases in between. Per germline, CDR1 KGHSH and CDR2 LQKENI. This CDR3 comprises 13 residues. CDR3 protein: CASSPQGTDEQYF. Here the CDR3 DNA reads TGTGCCAGCTCACCACAGGGTACCGACGAGCAGTACTTC.

V usage is TRBV7-2 and J usage is TRBJ2-4; D uncertain. The CDR3 has 14 amino acids. The V and J ends lost 0 bases and 4 bases respectively, with 7 bases between them. Per the germline V gene, CDR1 is SGHTA and CDR2 is FQGNSA. The CDR3 DNA reads TGTGCCAGCAGCTTAGCCCACATAAAAAACATTCAGTACTTC. Its protein product is CASSLAHIKNIQYF.

The chain employs TRBV6-1 and TRBJ1-2; TRBD1 might be the D (5 bases). Germline V gene sequence: CDR1 MNHNS, CDR2 SASEGT. The CDR3 covers 14 residues. The V and J ends lost 3 bases and 7 bases respectively, with 15 bases between them. The CDR3 region has the DNA TGTGCCAGCAGTGAGGTGACAGCCCCCCCTGGCTACACCTTC. Amino acid sequence: CASSEVTAPPGYTF.

The table lists this clone with a count of one. Other DNA sequences of this sample code for an identical CDR3. The J gene is TRBJ2-2, the V gene TRBV19; D is uncertain. The CDR3 is made up of 12 amino acids. V was cut by 5 bases and J by 2 bases, with 3 bases left in between. Germline V gene sequence: CDR1 LNHDA, CDR2 SQIVND (reference sequence). The CDR3 DNA reads as TGTGCCAGTAGTGAAAACACCGGGGAGCTGTTTTTT. It specifies CASSENTGELFF.

The gene calls are TRBV4-3 and TRBJ2-7, with D hard to call. Trimming left V 0 bases short and J 3 bases short, with 15 bases between. The CDR3 length is 16 residues. Germline V lookup: CDR1 LGHNA, CDR2 YSLEER. The CDR3 protein is CASSQDGPKSLYEQYF. DNA of the CDR3: TGCGCCAGCAGCCAAGACGGCCCTAAGAGCCTCTACGAGCAGTACTTC.

The chain has TRBV30 and TRBJ2-4, with unresolved D. Trimming removed 5 bases from V and 4 bases from J, with 12 bases in between. The CDR3 is 13 residues long. Looked up from germline, CDR1 is GTSNPN and CDR2 is SVGIG (reference sequence). CDR3 in amino acids: CAWDSGSKNIQYF. The CDR3 region has the DNA TGTGCCTGGGACTCCGGTTCGAAAAACATTCAGTACTTC.

This chain connects TRBV6-1 to TRBJ2-1, with TRBD1 matching 9 bases. This CDR3 is 15 amino acids long. The V gene end was trimmed by 10 bases and the J gene end by 8 bases; junction bases not matched to a gene: 15. Germline V gene sequence: CDR1 MNHNS, CDR2 SASEGT. CDR3 bases: TGTGCCACCTACTTCGGACAGGGGATTAAGGATGAGCAGTTCTTC. It specifies CATYFGQGIKDEQFF.

The chain is built from TRBV9 and TRBJ2-2; 15 nucleotides agree with TRBD2. Germline values: CDR1 SGDLS, CDR2 YYNGEE. Germline trimming cut 4 bases from V and 5 bases from J; bases unmatched to any gene: 9. The CDR3 loop spans 18 amino acids. The CDR3 DNA is TGTGCCAGCAGCCTCGGACTAGCGGGAGGGCGGGGGACCGGGGAGCTGTTTTTT. Translation gives CASSLGLAGGRGTGELFF.

About this clone itself: The sample holds other DNA sequences that translate to the same CDR3. The rearrangement uses TRBV11-3 and TRBJ2-3; no definite D call. CDR1 and CDR2 from the germline V gene are SGHNT and YENEEA. V was clipped by 0 bases and J by 6 bases, with 4 bases between them. There are 12 residues in the CDR3. The DNA of the CDR3 is TGTGCCAGCAGCTTAGATTCGGATACGCAGTATTTT. Residues: CASSLDSDTQYF.

The chain couples TRBV11-2 to TRBJ2-7; D tentatively fits TRBD1 or TRBD2 (9 bases each). Trimming stripped 5 bases from V and 2 bases from J, with 22 bases between. The CDR3 sequence is 17 residues long. Germline CDR1 reads SGHAT; CDR2 reads FQNNGV. This chain's CDR3 is CASSTHRGRGGTYEQYF. In nucleotides, the CDR3 is TGTGCCAGCAGCACCCACAGGGGGCGGGGGGGCACCTACGAGCAGTACTTC.

This clone was recorded once. The J gene is TRBJ1-6, the V gene TRBV6-1; 7 bases map to TRBD1. Germline loops: CDR1 MNHNS, CDR2 SASEGT. The CDR3 is 14 residues long. Trimming cost V 3 bases and J 9 bases; bases outside gene matches: 5. The CDR3 sequence: CASSDQTGLSPLHF. CDR3 DNA: TGTGCCAGCAGTGACCAGACAGGGCTTTCACCCCTCCACTTT.

V gene TRBV18 combines with J gene TRBJ2-1; D is possibly TRBD2 (5 bases). Germline V gene sequence: CDR1 KGHSH, CDR2 LQKENI. The V end lost 8 bases, the J end lost 9 bases, and 14 bases lay between the germline ends. The CDR3 is made up of 12 amino acids. CDR3: CASPVRVGEQFF. CDR3 sequence (DNA): TGTGCCAGCCCTGTGAGGGTTGGTGAGCAGTTCTTC.

The V call is TRBV19, the J call TRBJ2-3; 7 positions agree with TRBD2. This CDR3 has 13 residues. Germline CDR1 LNHDA, CDR2 SQIVND (reference sequence). V lost 2 bases and J lost 11; bases outside the gene matches: 7. CDR3 protein: CASSIIGTGGQYF. CDR3 bases: TGTGCCAGTAGTATAATCGGGACGGGGGGGCAGTATTTT.

The table lists this clone with a count of one. The CDR3 nucleotides read TGTGCCAGCAGTTACTCAGAAACCGGGAAGATGGGCGAGCAGTACTTC. The encoded protein is CASSYSETGKMGEQYF. The V gene is TRBV6-5, the J gene TRBJ2-7; TRBD2 might be the D (5 bases). Germline V CDR1 and CDR2: MNHEY, SVGAGI. The CDR3 spans 16 residues. V was clipped by 0 bases and J by 6 bases, with 18 bases between them.

The chain combines TRBV5-6 with TRBJ1-2, with a tentative D call TRBD1 (5 bases). Looked up from germline, CDR1 is SGHDT and CDR2 is YYEEEE. V gave up 1 base and J gave up 3 bases, with 19 bases separating them. The CDR3 has 17 amino acids. CDR3 loop: CASSLFGAVLIDYGYTF. The CDR3 DNA reads TGTGCCAGCAGCTTGTTCGGGGCTGTTCTTATAGACTATGGCTACACCTTC.

This rearrangement joins TRBV6-6 to TRBJ2-7; 8 bases align to TRBD1. With 6 bases clipped from V and 6 bases from J, the junction kept 7 bases outside the gene matches. Germline V gene sequence: CDR1 MNHNY, CDR2 SVGAGI (reference sequence). CDR3 length: 13 amino acids. The CDR3 loop reads CASRTQGAGEQYF. For the CDR3, the DNA is TGTGCCAGCAGAACGCAGGGGGCGGGCGAGCAGTACTTC.